The 22 T cell receptor beta chains listed next were all sequenced from one sample in a study of identical twins. TCRdb re-analysed the 5' RACE reads in MiXCR, keeping a single row per CDR3 protein. The sample comprises 1.5 million to 2 million distinct CDR3 sequences, 25% to 35% of which are singletons, and less than 0.35% rests with the top ten. The sequenced material came from cord blood. Every receptor here comes from a newborn girl in good health.

The genes are TRBV11-3 and TRBJ2-3; D may be TRBD2 (6 bases). The germline V gene has CDR1 SGHNT and CDR2 YENEEA. This CDR3 contains 17 residues. V lost 6 bases to trimming and J lost 0 bases, with 19 bases between them. The CDR3 bases are TGTGCCAGCAGTCACGGCATGCTAGCGAGTAGCACAGATACGCAGTATTTT. Protein sequence: CASSHGMLASSTDTQYF. The entire variable domain, with the rest obtained from reference TRBV11-3 and TRBJ2-3, is as follows: EAGVVQSPRYKIIEKKQPVAFWCNPISGHNTLYWYLQNLGQGPELLIRYENEEAVDDSQLPKDRFSAERLKGVDSTLKIQPAELGDSAVYLCASSHGMLASSTDTQYFGPGTRLTVL.

The chain recombines TRBV30 with TRBJ2-7; TRBD1 matches 10 bases. This CDR3 is 12 amino acids long. CDR1 is GTSNPN and CDR2 is SVGIG in the germline V gene (reference sequence). Trimming removed 3 bases from V and 4 bases from J; junction bases left unmatched: 0. CDR3 sequence (DNA): TGTGCCTGGAGGGGACAGGGGTACGAGCAGTACTTC. It codes for CAWRGQGYEQYF.

The rearrangement links TRBV20-1 to TRBJ1-5; 7 bases are a match to TRBD1. The trim removed 3 bases at V and 4 bases at J, leaving 12 bases unmatched. CDR1 is DFQATT, CDR2 SNEGSKA, per germline (reference sequence). The CDR3 is made up of 16 amino acids. In DNA form, the CDR3 reads TGCAGTGCTAGCCCTCGGACAGGTCCCTCAAATCAGCCCCAGCATTTT. Its protein product is CSASPRTGPSNQPQHF.

This clonotype occurred many times. V usage is TRBV29-1 and J usage is TRBJ1-2; TRBD1 agrees at 8 bases. The CDR3 consists of 15 residues. CDR1 is SQVTM and CDR2 is ANQGSEA in the germline V gene. J gave up 0 bases and V 1 base, and 4 bases lay outside the gene matches. The CDR3 loop is CSVEGQGATNYGYTF. CDR3 DNA: TGCAGCGTTGAAGGCCAGGGGGCTACTAACTATGGCTACACCTTC.

The genes are TRBV2 and TRBJ1-2; D is unresolved. This CDR3 has 12 amino acids. Germline assignment: CDR1 SNHLY and CDR2 FYNNEI. V was shortened by 8 bases and J by 5 bases, with 12 bases between the two germline ends. CDR3 loop: CASLRSGYGYTF. In DNA, the CDR3 is TGTGCCAGCCTTCGATCGGGGTATGGCTACACCTTC.

This clonotype was seen repeatedly, ten times or more. The V gene is TRBV20-1, the J gene TRBJ2-1, with 9 bases that match TRBD2. The germline V gene has CDR1 DFQATT and CDR2 SNEGSKA (reference sequence). The V segment lost 2 bases and the J segment 5 bases; nucleotides outside the gene matches: 4. The CDR3 contains 14 residues. CDR3 coding DNA: TGCAGTGCTAGACGCCTAGCGGGAAACAATGAGCAGTTCTTC. Its protein product is CSARRLAGNNEQFF.

This clonotype was counted between two and nine times. The V gene is TRBV20-1, the J gene TRBJ2-7; D might be TRBD2 (5 bases). Germline V lookup: CDR1 DFQATT, CDR2 SNEGSKA (reference sequence). This CDR3 is 12 amino acids long. Trimming removed 1 base at V and 2 bases at J, with 6 bases between. This CDR3 reads CSARAGTYEQYF. The CDR3 DNA follows: TGCAGTGCTAGAGCCGGGACCTACGAGCAGTACTTC.

This clonotype was seen once. The chain uses TRBV15 and TRBJ2-3; the D gene is possibly TRBD2 (5 bases). V gave up 4 bases and J gave up 0 bases, with 20 bases separating them. The length of the CDR3 is 18 residues. The germline CDR1 and CDR2 sequences are LNHNV and YYDKDF (reference sequence). The CDR3 sequence: CATSKDLGGWGSTDTQYF. The CDR3 DNA reads TGTGCCACCAGCAAAGATCTTGGAGGTTGGGGTAGCACAGATACGCAGTATTTT.

This clonotype was counted only a few times. The chain couples TRBV3-1 to TRBJ2-1; 7 nucleotides match TRBD2. The CDR3 is 13 residues long. Losses at the gene ends were 2 bases for V and 7 bases for J; bases not matched to a gene: 2. CDR1 and CDR2 (germline): LGHDT, YNNKEL (reference sequence). CDR3 in amino acids: CASSQREGNEQFF. Written as DNA, the CDR3 is TGTGCCAGCAGCCAAAGGGAGGGGAATGAGCAGTTCTTC.

This clonotype appeared a few times. The chain uses TRBV2 and TRBJ1-2; tentatively, D is TRBD1 (5 bases). The V and J ends lost 3 bases and 8 bases respectively, with 10 bases between them. The CDR3 covers 12 residues. Germline V gene lookup returns CDR1 SNHLY and CDR2 FYNNEI. CDR3 region: CASSDRVGGYTF. In nucleotides, the CDR3 is TGTGCCAGCAGTGACAGGGTTGGGGGCTACACCTTC. The complete variable domain, with remaining parts taken from reference TRBV2 and TRBJ1-2, reads EPEVTQTPSHQVTQMGQEVILRCVPISNHLYFYWYRQILGQKVEFLVSFYNNEISEKSEIFDDQFSVERPDGSNFTLKIRSTKLEDSAMYFCASSDRVGGYTFGSGTRLTVV.

This chain uses TRBV6-2 or TRBV6-3 with TRBJ1-5; D is uncertain. Trimming removed 0 bases from V and 2 bases from J, with 11 bases in between. CDR1 and CDR2 (germline): MNHEY, SVGEGT. This CDR3 is built from 16 residues. The DNA for the CDR3 is TGTGCCAGCAGTTACTCCGCGAGGGCCGGCAATCAGCCCCAGCATTTT. Translated, it gives CASSYSARAGNQPQHF.

CDR3 DNA sequence: TGTGCCAGCAGCTTAGAAGCGGGGAATACGCAGTATTTT. Encoded protein: CASSLEAGNTQYF. V usage is TRBV7-2 and J usage is TRBJ2-3; 7 nucleotides match TRBD2. Germline assignment: CDR1 SGHTA and CDR2 FQGNSA. V shed 1 base and J 7 bases; nucleotides not matched to a gene: 2. The CDR3 runs 13 residues.

The sample holds one count of this clonotype. With a much larger clone just one base away, this may be a read error. V is TRBV12-3 or TRBV12-4 and J is TRBJ2-7, with D possibly matching TRBD1 (6 bases). CDR3 length equals 12 residues. As DNA, the CDR3 is TGTGCCAGCAGTTCACAGGGAAACGAGCGGTACTTC. Protein: CASSSQGNERYF.

About this clonotype: At one of its ends the junction is not consistent with the germline gene, which may arise from a read error. V usage is TRBV18 and J usage is TRBJ2-5, with TRBD1 as a possible D gene (6 bases). The CDR3 is 14 amino acids. The germline V gene encodes CDR1 KGHSH and CDR2 LQKENI. The chain's CDR3 is CACSPTGRQETQYF. In nucleotides, the CDR3 is TGTGCCTGCTCACCGACAGGAAGACAAGAGACCCAGTACTTC.

This clonotype has only a few counts. The chain has TRBV20-1 and TRBJ1-5; D might be TRBD1 (5 bases). The V gene's germline CDR1 is DFQATT and CDR2 SNEGSKA (reference sequence). The CDR3 spans 16 residues. Trimming removed 3 bases at V and 0 bases at J, with 15 bases between. This CDR3 reads CSARRRGANSNQPQHF. In nucleotides, the CDR3 is TGCAGTGCTAGGCGGAGGGGCGCGAATAGCAATCAGCCCCAGCATTTT.

The chain couples TRBV7-6 to TRBJ1-1, with D uncertain. Trimming left V 4 bases short and J 6 bases short, with 9 bases between. This CDR3 contains 12 residues. CDR1 is SGHVS, CDR2 FNYEAQ, per germline. CDR3 sequence (DNA): TGTGCCAGCAGCTCCCCTGGAGCTGAAGCTTTCTTT. This sequence encodes CASSSPGAEAFF.

About this clonotype: A read error is possible here, since a much larger clone lies one base away. The chain combines TRBV29-1 with TRBJ2-7, with a possible D match to TRBD1 (6 bases). The CDR3 is made up of 13 amino acids. In germline, CDR1 is SQVTM, CDR2 ANQGSEA. CDR3 nucleotides: TGCAGCGTTGATCGACTGGCAGGGGAGACCCAGTCCTTC. Protein product: CSVDRLAGETQSF.

This clonotype occurred a few times. The V and J genes are TRBV6-2 or TRBV6-3 and TRBJ1-2; D call uncertain. With 2 bases removed from V and 4 bases from J, the gap between germline ends came to 8 bases. From germline, CDR1 is MNHEY and CDR2 SVGEGT. This CDR3 contains 13 residues. The CDR3 sequence: CASSYGLIYGYTF. The DNA for the CDR3 is TGTGCCAGCAGTTACGGGCTCATCTATGGCTACACCTTC.

The chain has TRBV2 and TRBJ2-5, with D possibly being TRBD2 (6 bases). V shed 6 bases and J shed 3 bases, with 14 bases lying between them. The CDR3 length is 14 residues. The germline CDR1 and CDR2 sequences are SNHLY and FYNNEI. The CDR3 nucleotides are TGTGCCAGCAGGGGGACTTCACAGGAAGAGACCCAGTACTTC. It yields the protein CASRGTSQEETQYF.

This sequence joins TRBV20-1 and TRBJ2-3; no clear D gene. Germline V gene lookup returns CDR1 DFQATT and CDR2 SNEGSKA (reference sequence). This CDR3 region has 14 residues. The V gene lost 1 base and the J gene lost 1 base, with 9 bases spanning the gap. The CDR3: CSARALGRTDTQYF. CDR3 in DNA: TGCAGTGCTAGAGCCTTGGGCCGCACAGATACGCAGTATTTT.

This sequence joins TRBV20-1 and TRBJ2-1; D assignment may be TRBD1 or TRBD2 (6 bases each). The last part of the DNA fits TRBJ2-7 better; the J call may be wrong. This CDR3 is built from 17 residues. Germline CDR1 is DFQATT and CDR2 is SNEGSKA (reference sequence). The CDR3 coding sequence is TGCAGTGCTAGAGATGAGGGGGGACTCAGGCTCTACAATGAGCAGTACTTC. Encoded protein: CSARDEGGLRLYNEQYF.

The chain combines TRBV6-1 with TRBJ1-4; 7 nucleotides align to TRBD1. The V gene end was trimmed by 4 bases and the J gene end by 4 bases; junction bases not matched to a gene: 9. Per germline, CDR1 MNHNS and CDR2 SASEGT. The length of the CDR3 is 16 residues. This CDR3 is CASSVRTGVINEKLFF. In DNA form, the CDR3 reads TGTGCCAGCAGTGTGCGTACAGGGGTGATTAATGAAAAACTGTTTTTT.